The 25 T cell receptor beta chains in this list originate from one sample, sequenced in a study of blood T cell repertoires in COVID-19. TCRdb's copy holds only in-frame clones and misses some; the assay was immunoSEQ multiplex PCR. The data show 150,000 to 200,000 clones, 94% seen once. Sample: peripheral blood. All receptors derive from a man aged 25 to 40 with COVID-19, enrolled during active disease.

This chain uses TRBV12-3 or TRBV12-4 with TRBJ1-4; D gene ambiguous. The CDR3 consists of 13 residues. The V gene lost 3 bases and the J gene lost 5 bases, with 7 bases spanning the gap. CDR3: CASSLETNEKLFF. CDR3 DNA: TGTGCCAGCAGTTTGGAGACCAATGAAAAACTGTTTTTT.

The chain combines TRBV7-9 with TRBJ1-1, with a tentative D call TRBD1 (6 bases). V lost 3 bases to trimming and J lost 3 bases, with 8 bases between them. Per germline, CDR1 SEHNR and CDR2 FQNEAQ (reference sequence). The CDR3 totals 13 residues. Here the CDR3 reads CASSFNRDTEAFF. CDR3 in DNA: TGTGCCAGCAGCTTTAACAGGGACACTGAAGCTTTCTTT.

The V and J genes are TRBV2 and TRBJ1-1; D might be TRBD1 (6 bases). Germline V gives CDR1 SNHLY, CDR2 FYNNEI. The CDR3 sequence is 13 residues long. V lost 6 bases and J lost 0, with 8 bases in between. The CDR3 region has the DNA TGTGCCAGCAGATACAGGGTGAACACTGAAGCTTTCTTT. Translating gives CASRYRVNTEAFF.

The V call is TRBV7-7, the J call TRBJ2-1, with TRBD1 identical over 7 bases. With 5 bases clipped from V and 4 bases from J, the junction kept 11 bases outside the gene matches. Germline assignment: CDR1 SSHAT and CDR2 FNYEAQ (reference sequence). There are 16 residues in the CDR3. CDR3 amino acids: CASSPGRGRGYNEQFF. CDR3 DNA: TGTGCCAGCAGCCCGGGAAGGGGGCGAGGGTACAATGAGCAGTTCTTC.

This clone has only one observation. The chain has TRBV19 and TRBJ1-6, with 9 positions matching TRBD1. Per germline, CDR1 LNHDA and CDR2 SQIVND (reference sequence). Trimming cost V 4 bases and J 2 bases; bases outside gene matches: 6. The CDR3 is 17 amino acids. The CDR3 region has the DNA TGTGCCAGTAGTACGCCACAGGGGGCGACCTATAATTCACCCCTCCACTTT. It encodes CASSTPQGATYNSPLHF.

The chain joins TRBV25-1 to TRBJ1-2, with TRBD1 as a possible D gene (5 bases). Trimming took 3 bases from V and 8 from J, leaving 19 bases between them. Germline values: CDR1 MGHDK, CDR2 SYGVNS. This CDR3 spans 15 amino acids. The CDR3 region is CASSDFTLYGGGYTF. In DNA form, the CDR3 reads TGTGCCAGCAGTGACTTTACCCTTTATGGGGGGGGCTACACCTTC.

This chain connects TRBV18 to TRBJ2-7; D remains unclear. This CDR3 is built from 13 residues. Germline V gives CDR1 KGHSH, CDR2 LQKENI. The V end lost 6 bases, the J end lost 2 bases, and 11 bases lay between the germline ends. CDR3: CASSDGTTYEQYF. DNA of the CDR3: TGTGCCAGCTCCGATGGCACAACCTACGAGCAGTACTTC.

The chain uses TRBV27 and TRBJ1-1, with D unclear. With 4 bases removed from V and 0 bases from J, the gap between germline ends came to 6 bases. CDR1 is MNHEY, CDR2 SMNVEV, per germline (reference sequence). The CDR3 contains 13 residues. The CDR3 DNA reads TGTGCCAGCAGTTCGCGATTGAACACTGAAGCTTTCTTT. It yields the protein CASSSRLNTEAFF.

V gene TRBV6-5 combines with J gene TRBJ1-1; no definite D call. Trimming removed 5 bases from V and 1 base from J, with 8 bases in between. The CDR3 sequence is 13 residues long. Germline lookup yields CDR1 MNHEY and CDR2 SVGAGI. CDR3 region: CASSPRGNTEAFF. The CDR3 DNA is TGTGCCAGCAGTCCCCGGGGGAACACTGAAGCTTTCTTT.

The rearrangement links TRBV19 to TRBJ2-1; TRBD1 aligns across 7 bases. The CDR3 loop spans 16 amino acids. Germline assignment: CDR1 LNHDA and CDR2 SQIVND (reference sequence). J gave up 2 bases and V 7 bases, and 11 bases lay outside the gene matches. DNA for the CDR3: TGTGCCAGTATAGGGCAGGGGGATTTAGCCTACAATGAGCAGTTCTTC. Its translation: CASIGQGDLAYNEQFF.

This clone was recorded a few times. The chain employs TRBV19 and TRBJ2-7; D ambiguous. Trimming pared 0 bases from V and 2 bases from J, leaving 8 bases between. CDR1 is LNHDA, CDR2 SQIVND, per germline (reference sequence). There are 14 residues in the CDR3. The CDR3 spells CASSIDRFPYEQYF. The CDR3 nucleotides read TGTGCCAGTAGTATAGATCGGTTTCCCTACGAGCAGTACTTC. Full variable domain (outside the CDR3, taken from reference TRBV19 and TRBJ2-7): DGGITQSPKYLFRKEGQNVTLSCEQNLNHDAMYWYRQDPGQGLRLIYYSQIVNDFQKGDIAEGYSVSREKKESFPLTVTSAQKNPTAFYLCASSIDRFPYEQYFGPGTRLTVT.

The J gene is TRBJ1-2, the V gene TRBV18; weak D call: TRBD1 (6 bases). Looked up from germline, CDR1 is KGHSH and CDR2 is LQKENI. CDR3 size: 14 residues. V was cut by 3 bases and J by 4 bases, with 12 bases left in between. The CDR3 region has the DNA TGTGCCAGCTCACCGGAACAGGGCTCCTATGGCTACACCTTC. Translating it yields CASSPEQGSYGYTF.

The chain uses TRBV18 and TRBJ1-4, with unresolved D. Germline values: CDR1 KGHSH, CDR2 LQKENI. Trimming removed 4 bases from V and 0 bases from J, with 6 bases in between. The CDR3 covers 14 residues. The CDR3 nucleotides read TGTGCCAGCTCACAGTCAGCAACTAATGAAAAACTGTTTTTT. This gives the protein CASSQSATNEKLFF.

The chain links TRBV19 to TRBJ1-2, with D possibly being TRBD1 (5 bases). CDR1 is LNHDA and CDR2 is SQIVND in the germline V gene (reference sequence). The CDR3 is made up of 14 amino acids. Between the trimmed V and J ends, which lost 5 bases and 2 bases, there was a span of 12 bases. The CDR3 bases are TGTGCCAGTAGTGGGACGGGACTAAACTATGGCTACACCTTC. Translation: CASSGTGLNYGYTF. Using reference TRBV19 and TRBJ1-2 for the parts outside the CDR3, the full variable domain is DGGITQSPKYLFRKEGQNVTLSCEQNLNHDAMYWYRQDPGQGLRLIYYSQIVNDFQKGDIAEGYSVSREKKESFPLTVTSAQKNPTAFYLCASSGTGLNYGYTFGSGTRLTVV.

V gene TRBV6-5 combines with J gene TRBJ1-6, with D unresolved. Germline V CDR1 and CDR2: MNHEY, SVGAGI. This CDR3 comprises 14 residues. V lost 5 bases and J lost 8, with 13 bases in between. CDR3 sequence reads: CASSHPGLYSPLHF. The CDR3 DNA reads TGTGCCAGCAGTCACCCCGGTTTATATTCACCCCTCCACTTT.

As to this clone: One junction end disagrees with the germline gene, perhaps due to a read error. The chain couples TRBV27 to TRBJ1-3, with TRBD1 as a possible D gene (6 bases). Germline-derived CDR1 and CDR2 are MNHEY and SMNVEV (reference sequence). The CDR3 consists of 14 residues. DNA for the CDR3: TGTGCCAGCAGTTTAACAGGGTCCGGAAACGCCATATATTTT. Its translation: CASSLTGSGNAIYF.

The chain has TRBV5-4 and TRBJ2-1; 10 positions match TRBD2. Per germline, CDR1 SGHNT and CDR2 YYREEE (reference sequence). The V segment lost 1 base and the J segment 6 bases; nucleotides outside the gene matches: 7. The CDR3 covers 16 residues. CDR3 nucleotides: TGTGCCAGCAGCTTGAGGGCTAGCGGGGGCCCCAATGAGCAGTTCTTC. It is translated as CASSLRASGGPNEQFF.

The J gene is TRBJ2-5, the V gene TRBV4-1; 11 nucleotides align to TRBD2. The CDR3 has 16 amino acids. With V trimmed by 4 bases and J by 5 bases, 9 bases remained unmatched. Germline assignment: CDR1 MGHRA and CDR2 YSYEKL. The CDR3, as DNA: TGCGCCAGCAGCCCGGGTAGCGGGGGGGGGAAGGAGACCCAGTACTTC. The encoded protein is CASSPGSGGGKETQYF.

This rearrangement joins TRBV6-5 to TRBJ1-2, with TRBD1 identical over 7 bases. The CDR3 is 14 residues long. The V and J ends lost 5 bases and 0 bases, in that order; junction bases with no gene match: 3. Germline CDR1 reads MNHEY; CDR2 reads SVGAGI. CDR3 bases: TGTGCCAGCAGTCCCCAGGGGGCTAACTATGGCTACACCTTC. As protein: CASSPQGANYGYTF.

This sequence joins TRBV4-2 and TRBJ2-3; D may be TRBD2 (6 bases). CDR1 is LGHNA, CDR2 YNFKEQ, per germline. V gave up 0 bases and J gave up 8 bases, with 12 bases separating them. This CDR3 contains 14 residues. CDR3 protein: CASSQDPSEGTQYF. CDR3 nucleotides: TGTGCCAGCAGCCAAGATCCTAGCGAAGGTACGCAGTATTTT.

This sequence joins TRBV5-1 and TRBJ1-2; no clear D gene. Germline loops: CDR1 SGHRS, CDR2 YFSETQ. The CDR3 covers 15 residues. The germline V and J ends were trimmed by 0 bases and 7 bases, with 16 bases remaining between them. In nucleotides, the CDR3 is TGCGCCAGCAGCTTGGAGGCAGCCGAGGCCAGTGGCTACACCTTC. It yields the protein CASSLEAAEASGYTF.

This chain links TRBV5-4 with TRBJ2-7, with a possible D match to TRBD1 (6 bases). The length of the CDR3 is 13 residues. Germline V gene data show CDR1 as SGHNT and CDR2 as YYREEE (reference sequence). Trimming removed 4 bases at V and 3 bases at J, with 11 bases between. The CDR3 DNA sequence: TGTGCCAGCAGCCGAGGACAGATCTACGAGCAGTACTTC. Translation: CASSRGQIYEQYF. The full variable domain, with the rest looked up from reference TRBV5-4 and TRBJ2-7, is ETGVTQSPTHLIKTRGQQVTLRCSSQSGHNTVSWYQQALGQGPQFIFQYYREEENGRGNFPPRFSGLQFPNYSSELNVNALELDDSALYLCASSRGQIYEQYFGPGTRLTVT.

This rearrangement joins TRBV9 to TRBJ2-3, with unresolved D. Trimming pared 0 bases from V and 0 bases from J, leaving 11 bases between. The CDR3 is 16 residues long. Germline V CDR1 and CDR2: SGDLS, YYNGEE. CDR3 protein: CASSVGADASTDTQYF. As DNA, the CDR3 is TGTGCCAGCAGCGTAGGGGCAGACGCTAGCACAGATACGCAGTATTTT.

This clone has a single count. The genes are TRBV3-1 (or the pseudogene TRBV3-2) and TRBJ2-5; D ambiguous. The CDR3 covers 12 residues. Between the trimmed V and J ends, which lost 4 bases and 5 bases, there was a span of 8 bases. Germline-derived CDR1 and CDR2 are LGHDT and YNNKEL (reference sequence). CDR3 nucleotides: TGTGCCAGCAGCCCCGTTGGCGAGACCCAGTACTTC. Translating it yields CASSPVGETQYF.

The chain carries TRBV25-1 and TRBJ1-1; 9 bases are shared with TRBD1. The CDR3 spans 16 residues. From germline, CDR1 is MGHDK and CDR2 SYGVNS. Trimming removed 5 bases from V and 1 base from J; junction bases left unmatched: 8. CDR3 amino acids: CASSSLPGQGNTEAFF. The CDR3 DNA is TGTGCCAGCAGTTCACTACCGGGACAGGGGAACACTGAAGCTTTCTTT.